This TCR beta chain was recorded in a study of blood T cells in healthy people across ages. This clonotype was observed a handful of times. Germline lookup yields CDR1 LGHDT and CDR2 YNNKEL (reference sequence). V lost 4 bases and J lost 6; bases outside the gene matches: 12. This CDR3 is built from 16 residues. Primers used in a second PCR of about 7 to 12 cycles were a sample-barcoded 5' primer and a J-beta primer mix. MiXCR was run by TCRdb on the 5' RACE reads, yielding one entry per CDR3 protein. The repertoire holds 600,000 or so distinct CDR3 sequences, with around a fifth as singletons. This TCR came from a man between 65 and 85 years old in good health. The chain links TRBV3-1 to TRBJ2-7, with 10 bases lining up with TRBD2. The sample consisted of blood. CDR3 in amino acids: CASSPDASGSRFEQYF. For the CDR3, the DNA is TGTGCCAGCAGCCCCGATGCTAGCGGGAGTAGGTTCGAGCAGTACTTC.